This T cell receptor beta chain was profiled in a study of control samples from healthy donors and cancer patients. The CDR3 is 13 amino acids. The V end was cut by 5 bases, the J end by 4 bases, with 9 bases between. Germline-derived CDR1 and CDR2 are MRHNA and SNTAGT. Libraries were prepared by immunoSEQ multiplex PCR; TCRdb keeps only in-frame clonotypes and omits some of them. The table has 120,000 to 150,000 clones, 80% to 90% seen once; the top ten hold 8% to 9.5%. V is TRBV6-4 and J is TRBJ1-5; no firm D call. The source of this sequence is a woman aged 25 to 39 in good health. Sequencing input: blood. CDR3 DNA: TGTGCCAGCAGTCCCGACACGAATCAGCCCCAGCATTTT. Protein sequence: CASSPDTNQPQHF.